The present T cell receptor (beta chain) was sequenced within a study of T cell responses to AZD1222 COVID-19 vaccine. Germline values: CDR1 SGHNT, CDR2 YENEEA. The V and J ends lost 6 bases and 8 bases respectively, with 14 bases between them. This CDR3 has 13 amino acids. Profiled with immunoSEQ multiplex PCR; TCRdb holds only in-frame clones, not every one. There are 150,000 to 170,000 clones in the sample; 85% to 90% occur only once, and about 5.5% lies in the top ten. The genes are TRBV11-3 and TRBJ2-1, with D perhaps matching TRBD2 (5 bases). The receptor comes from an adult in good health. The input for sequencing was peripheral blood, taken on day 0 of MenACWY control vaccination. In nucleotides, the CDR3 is TGTGCCAGCAGTCTACCTAGCTCTGATGAGCAGTTCTTC. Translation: CASSLPSSDEQFF. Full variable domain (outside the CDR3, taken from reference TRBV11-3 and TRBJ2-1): EAGVVQSPRYKIIEKKQPVAFWCNPISGHNTLYWYLQNLGQGPELLIRYENEEAVDDSQLPKDRFSAERLKGVDSTLKIQPAELGDSAVYLCASSLPSSDEQFFGPGTRLTVL.